These 27 T cell receptor beta chains originate from one sample sequenced in a study of T cells in Graves' hyperthyroidism and ophthalmopathy. The source material, RNA transcripts, was used to amplify TCR beta CDR3 regions. First-round RT-PCR of the TCR CDR3 relied on the HTBI primer set. TCRdb passed the multiplex PCR reads through MiXCR, listing each CDR3 protein once. The sample lists 600,000 to 750,000 distinct CDR3 sequences, approximately 15% occurring once. Sequenced input: blood. These receptors all stem from a man aged 50 or older with Graves' hyperthyroidism.

The chain is built from TRBV28 and TRBJ1-1, with D uncertain. V gave up 5 bases and J gave up 0 bases, with 16 bases separating them. CDR1 is MDHEN, CDR2 SYDVKM, per germline. The CDR3 has 16 amino acids. CDR3 region: CASSIPEWTMNTEAFF. For the CDR3, the DNA is TGTGCCAGCAGTATCCCGGAATGGACGATGAACACTGAAGCTTTCTTT.

The chain uses TRBV28 and TRBJ1-2, with TRBD1 as a possible D gene (5 bases). The CDR3 runs 12 residues. Germline lookup yields CDR1 MDHEN and CDR2 SYDVKM. The ends were cut back, 5 bases at V and 3 bases at J, with 7 bases in the middle. The CDR3 protein is CASSQQDYGYTF. The CDR3 DNA follows: TGTGCCAGCAGTCAACAGGACTATGGCTACACCTTC.

This clonotype was seen only a few times. The J gene is TRBJ2-7, the V gene TRBV15; D might be TRBD2 (5 bases). Germline-derived CDR1 and CDR2 are LNHNV and YYDKDF (reference sequence). The length of the CDR3 is 14 residues. V dropped 0 bases and J dropped 3 bases, with 9 bases sitting between them. The CDR3 coding sequence is TGTGCCACCAGCAGAGAGACACTAGGCTACGAGCAGTACTTC. Translating gives CATSRETLGYEQYF. Using reference TRBV15 and TRBJ2-7 for the parts outside the CDR3, the full variable domain is DAMVIQNPRYQVTQFGKPVTLSCSQTLNHNVMYWYQQKSSQAPKLLFHYYDKDFNNEADTPDNFQSRRPNTSFCFLDIRSPGLGDTAMYLCATSRETLGYEQYFGPGTRLTVT.

Comments on this clonotype: One end of the junction varies from germline; a read error may be responsible. The chain joins TRBV6-1 to TRBJ2-7; 10 bases fit TRBD1. The CDR3 loop spans 15 amino acids. Germline V CDR1 and CDR2: MNHNS, SASEGT. This CDR3 is CASSDPGQGTYEPYF. Written as DNA, the CDR3 is TGTGCCAGCAGTGACCCGGGACAGGGGACCTACGAGCCGTACTTC.

The sample holds many counts of this clonotype. The gene calls are TRBV12-3 or TRBV12-4 and TRBJ2-1; D is unclear. V lost 6 bases and J 9 bases, leaving 15 bases between the germline ends. This CDR3 has 13 amino acids. DNA for the CDR3: TGTGCCAGCAGACCCTATTTTGGCGGTGAGCAGTTCTTC. Amino acids: CASRPYFGGEQFF.

This clonotype was observed many times. The J gene is TRBJ1-1, the V gene TRBV5-6; D gene uncertain. V lost 2 bases and J lost 0, with 11 bases in between. Germline V gene data show CDR1 as SGHDT and CDR2 as YYEEEE. The CDR3 is made up of 15 amino acids. This CDR3 is CASSFGPGLNTEAFF. DNA of the CDR3: TGTGCCAGCAGCTTCGGTCCAGGCTTGAACACTGAAGCTTTCTTT.

This clonotype was detected many times. The chain has TRBV18 and TRBJ1-1, with a weak D call TRBD1 (6 bases). V was pared by 5 bases and J by 6 bases, with 10 bases between. Germline V gives CDR1 KGHSH, CDR2 LQKENI. The CDR3 is 12 amino acids. CDR3 amino acids: CASSTGQSEAFF. The CDR3 nucleotides read TGTGCCAGCTCAACAGGACAGTCTGAAGCTTTCTTT.

This clonotype has a count of ten or more. V usage is TRBV27 and J usage is TRBJ2-3; TRBD2 agrees at 11 bases. The CDR3 is 15 residues long. CDR1 is MNHEY and CDR2 is SMNVEV in the germline V gene (reference sequence). Unmatched junction bases numbered 4, after V lost 5 bases and J lost 3 bases. The CDR3 nucleotides read TGTGCCAGCAGTAAACGACTAGCGGGAACAGATACGCAGTATTTT. It codes for CASSKRLAGTDTQYF.

The chain recombines TRBV6-2 or TRBV6-3 with TRBJ1-2; 7 nucleotides agree with TRBD1. In germline, CDR1 is MNHEY, CDR2 SVGEGT. This CDR3 contains 14 residues. The J segment lost 8 bases and the V segment lost 4 bases, leaving 10 bases of the junction unmatched. The CDR3 here is CASSLPEQGKGYTF. CDR3 nucleotides: TGTGCCAGCAGTTTACCCGAACAGGGGAAAGGCTACACCTTC.

This clonotype occurred many times. The rearrangement joins TRBV12-3 or TRBV12-4 to TRBJ1-2; perhaps TRBD1 as D (5 bases). The CDR3 extends over 13 amino acids. V dropped 6 bases and J dropped 6 bases, with 14 bases sitting between them. CDR3 DNA sequence: TGTGCCAGCAGCCGGACAATGTCCGATGGCTACACCTTC. Its translation: CASSRTMSDGYTF.

As DNA, the CDR3 is TGTGCCAGCAGCTTTTCCGGGACAGGGAGCCAGCCCCAGCATTTT. This gives the protein CASSFSGTGSQPQHF. V gene TRBV6-1 combines with J gene TRBJ1-5; TRBD1 matches 9 bases. The CDR3 length is 15 residues. V shed 6 bases and J 7 bases; nucleotides not matched to a gene: 10. Per the germline V gene, CDR1 is MNHNS and CDR2 is SASEGT.

Of note for this clonotype: Given a much more abundant clone one base away, this may be a read error. The rearrangement joins TRBV19 to TRBJ2-6, with D possibly called TRBD1 or TRBD2 (6 bases each). V was shortened by 6 bases and J by 1 base, with 22 bases between the two germline ends. CDR1 is LNHDA and CDR2 is SQIVND in the germline V gene (reference sequence). The CDR3 is made up of 19 amino acids. The CDR3 here is CASSGGHLGGPSGANVLTF. CDR3 nucleotides: TGTGCCAGTAGCGGGGGACATCTGGGAGGCCCATCTGGGGCCAACGTCCTGACTTTC.

The chain recombines TRBV12-5 with TRBJ2-1; TRBD1 agrees at 11 bases. Trimming at V came to 1 base and at J to 4 bases, leaving 3 bases not matched to a gene. Germline values: CDR1 LGHNT, CDR2 FRNRAP. The CDR3 extends over 16 amino acids. The CDR3 spells CASGLDGTGGYNEQFF. The DNA for the CDR3 is TGTGCTAGTGGTTTGGACGGGACAGGGGGTTACAATGAGCAGTTCTTC.

This clonotype was counted only a few times. The rearrangement uses TRBV6-5 and TRBJ2-1; 7 bases line up with TRBD2. Germline-derived CDR1 and CDR2 are MNHEY and SVGAGI. The CDR3 sequence is 18 residues long. V lost 0 bases, J lost 5 bases, and 13 bases stayed unmatched. The CDR3 loop reads CASSYSGLGGGSDNEQFF. CDR3 DNA: TGTGCCAGCAGTTACTCGGGGTTGGGAGGCGGGAGTGACAATGAGCAGTTCTTC.

Ten or more counts support this clonotype. The chain is built from TRBV2 and TRBJ2-2; D unresolved. Germline values: CDR1 SNHLY, CDR2 FYNNEI. V lost 2 bases to trimming and J lost 2 bases, with 9 bases between them. The CDR3 has 15 residues. This CDR3 is CASSEHYPNTGELFF. The CDR3 DNA sequence: TGTGCCAGCAGTGAACATTATCCCAACACCGGGGAGCTGTTTTTT.

This clonotype was found many times. The chain joins TRBV7-6 to TRBJ2-1; D ambiguous. V lost 4 bases to trimming and J lost 4 bases, with 8 bases between them. CDR3 length: 13 residues. Germline CDR1 is SGHVS and CDR2 is FNYEAQ. The CDR3 sequence: CASSSDLYNEQFF. The CDR3 bases are TGTGCCAGCAGCTCTGACTTATACAATGAGCAGTTCTTC.

Ten or more counts support this clonotype. The chain joins TRBV27 to TRBJ1-2; weak D call: TRBD1 (6 bases). This CDR3 region has 16 residues. V was clipped by 2 bases and J by 6 bases, with 19 bases between them. Germline V lookup: CDR1 MNHEY, CDR2 SMNVEV (reference sequence). The CDR3 loop is CASSLTLTGRLHGYTF. The CDR3 bases are TGTGCCAGCAGTTTAACCCTCACAGGGCGGCTGCATGGCTACACCTTC.

This clonotype has ten or more counts. The chain has TRBV12-3 or TRBV12-4 and TRBJ1-5, with D maybe TRBD1 (5 bases). The CDR3 is 14 residues long. Trimming removed 5 bases at V and 3 bases at J, with 11 bases between. The CDR3 is CASSRDSYNQPQHF. CDR3 DNA: TGTGCCAGCAGTCGTGACAGTTACAATCAGCCCCAGCATTTT.

This clonotype was recorded many times. The V call is TRBV2, the J call TRBJ1-6, with a possible D match to TRBD1 (5 bases). Trimming left V 0 bases short and J 2 bases short, with 11 bases between. CDR1 SNHLY and CDR2 FYNNEI come from the germline V gene. This CDR3 has 17 amino acids. The CDR3: CASSEAGYRTYNSPLHF. The CDR3 DNA is TGTGCCAGCAGTGAAGCAGGGTACAGGACCTATAATTCACCCCTCCACTTT.

This clonotype has ten or more counts. This chain links TRBV11-2 with TRBJ2-1; D is tentatively TRBD1 or TRBD2 (5 bases each). Between the trimmed V and J ends, which lost 0 bases and 10 bases, there was a span of 13 bases. The CDR3 spans 14 residues. CDR1 SGHAT and CDR2 FQNNGV come from the germline V gene. For the CDR3, the DNA is TGTGCCAGCAGCTTAGATACAGTCGGGACGGAGCAGTTCTTC. Protein product: CASSLDTVGTEQFF.

This clonotype was detected only a few times. The genes are TRBV29-1 and TRBJ1-1; 8 bases agree with TRBD1. Germline CDR1 SQVTM, CDR2 ANQGSEA. Losses at the gene ends were 7 bases for V and 3 bases for J; bases not matched to a gene: 7. The CDR3 runs to 13 residues. The DNA for the CDR3 is TGCAGCGGGACGACAGGGGCGCACACTGAAGCTTTCTTT. Translation gives CSGTTGAHTEAFF.

The chain couples TRBV19 to TRBJ2-2; weak D call: TRBD1 (6 bases). Per germline, CDR1 LNHDA and CDR2 SQIVND (reference sequence). V lost 6 bases and J 1 base, leaving 9 bases between the germline ends. The CDR3 is 14 amino acids. This CDR3 reads CASRGGLNTGELFF. CDR3 in DNA: TGTGCCAGTAGAGGGGGTCTGAACACCGGGGAGCTGTTTTTT.

The rearrangement joins TRBV20-1 to TRBJ1-5; no clear D gene. Germline CDR1 reads DFQATT; CDR2 reads SNEGSKA (reference sequence). Trimming took off 4 bases at V and 5 bases at J, with 9 bases between the two ends. The CDR3 has 12 amino acids. The CDR3 DNA is TGCAGTGCTACCAGGTCCGATCAGCCCCAGCATTTT. Translation gives CSATRSDQPQHF.

This clonotype was recorded at least ten times. This rearrangement joins TRBV28 to TRBJ2-3; D is possibly TRBD2 (6 bases). Germline V lookup: CDR1 MDHEN, CDR2 SYDVKM. V lost 4 bases and J lost 2, with 13 bases in between. This CDR3 is 15 amino acids long. As DNA, the CDR3 is TGTGCCAGCAGTTCCCCTGGGGGGATCACAGATACGCAGTATTTT. Protein sequence: CASSSPGGITDTQYF.

This clonotype was recorded at least ten times. This chain joins TRBV12-3 or TRBV12-4 and TRBJ1-4, with D possibly TRBD1 on 5 matching bases. The CDR3 runs to 13 residues. Deletions cut 3 bases from V and 6 bases from J, with 8 bases between. The CDR3 reads CASSFETDEKLFF. CDR3 coding DNA: TGTGCCAGCAGTTTCGAGACAGATGAAAAACTGTTTTTT.

This clonotype was observed at least ten times. This chain connects TRBV28 to TRBJ2-5; a possible D gene is TRBD2 (6 bases). The CDR3 sequence is 15 residues long. Trimming removed 7 bases from V and 4 bases from J, with 19 bases in between. Germline CDR1 is MDHEN and CDR2 is SYDVKM. CDR3: CASTGGIQGGETQYF. The CDR3 nucleotides are TGTGCCAGCACCGGGGGAATCCAGGGTGGAGAGACCCAGTACTTC.

The rearrangement uses TRBV7-9 and TRBJ2-7, with D unclear. Between the trimmed V and J ends, which lost 3 bases and 5 bases, there was a span of 14 bases. CDR3 size: 14 residues. Germline V CDR1 and CDR2: SEHNR, FQNEAQ (reference sequence). The CDR3, as DNA: TGTGCCAGCAGCTTTGGGGAAGGAAGCGACGAGCAGTACTTC. Its translation: CASSFGEGSDEQYF. Combining the CDR3 with reference TRBV7-9 and TRBJ2-7 gives the whole variable domain DTGVSQNPRHKITKRGQNVTFRCDPISEHNRLYWYRQTLGQGPEFLTYFQNEAQLEKSRLLSDRFSAERPKGSFSTLEIQRTEQGDSAMYLCASSFGEGSDEQYFGPGTRLTVT.